This passage covers 31 T cell receptor beta chains from one sample sequenced in a study of T cell clusters in autoimmune cytopenias (dated by TCRdb to the late 2010s). The sample was run on an Illumina MiSeq. Multiplex PCR with a touch-down protocol amplified TRB rearrangements, with the TRB-A and TRB-B primer pools combined in a single tube. Each CDR3 protein sequence appears as one entry after TCRdb reprocessed the reads, and no DNA is included. The table of this sample itemizes 2,000 to 2,500 distinct CDR3 sequences. In total, the top ten clones hold roughly three fifths of the sample. Each sample's TRB amplification started from 250 to 300 ng of peripheral blood genomic DNA, which corresponds to tens of thousands of genome equivalents. The data also belong to a second study, concerning T cell repertoires in aging, cancer and after chemotherapy.

Sequenced material: peripheral blood. These receptors were taken from a human donor with an autoimmune cytopenia or autoimmune hepatitis (not recorded which).

This clonotype registers medium-sized by frequency. This chain links TRBV6-1 with TRBJ2-1; lacking DNA, the TRBD1 call made by TCRdb goes unchecked. Germline CDR1 MNHNS, CDR2 SASEGT. The CDR3 length is 16 residues. CDR3 sequence: CASSFPDRGRDNEQFF.

This clonotype is deemed medium-sized by its frequency. The genes are TRBV19 and TRBJ1-5. The CDR3 is made up of 15 amino acids. Germline assignment: CDR1 LNHDA and CDR2 SQIVND (reference sequence). CDR3 amino acids: CASRKESYSNQPQHF.

By frequency, this clonotype registers medium-sized. The chain recombines TRBV5-4 with TRBJ2-7; TCRdb outputs TRBD2, but without DNA this stays unchecked. Germline CDR1 reads SGHNT; CDR2 reads YYREEE (reference sequence). CDR3 length equals 14 residues. This chain's CDR3 is CASSLEGLASEQYF.

The chain couples TRBV10-2 to TRBJ2-3; absent DNA, TCRdb's TRBD2 call cannot be checked. The CDR3 runs 15 residues. CDR1 and CDR2 (germline): WSHSY, SAAADI. The CDR3 reads CASSITSGSLDTQYF.

Considering frequency, this clonotype is medium-sized. The rearrangement uses TRBV27 and TRBJ2-7; the TCRdb call, TRBD2, lacks DNA for checking. Germline V gene sequence: CDR1 MNHEY, CDR2 SMNVEV (reference sequence). The CDR3 sequence is 14 residues long. The CDR3 spells CASRLAGGQGEQYF.

This clonotype registers medium-sized by frequency. V and J are TRBV5-4 and TRBJ2-1; TCRdb names TRBD1, which stays unverified in the absence of DNA. From germline, CDR1 is SGHNT and CDR2 YYREEE (reference sequence). This CDR3 has 14 residues. The CDR3 sequence: CASSPAGAHNEQFF.

Frequency places this clonotype as medium-sized. The chain recombines TRBV11-3 with TRBJ1-1. Germline assignment: CDR1 SGHNT and CDR2 YENEEA. The length of the CDR3 is 14 residues. CDR3 amino acids: CASSRLDGNTEAFF.

V is TRBV10-3 and J is TRBJ1-1; TCRdb's D call of TRBD1 is untestable without DNA. The germline V gene has CDR1 ENHRY and CDR2 SYGVKD. This CDR3 region has 14 residues. CDR3 protein: CAISERGLDTEAFF.

The chain employs TRBV5-6 and TRBJ1-1; TCRdb lists TRBD1, though no DNA is available to test this call. Germline V gene sequence: CDR1 SGHDT, CDR2 YYEEEE. The CDR3 length is 15 residues. CDR3 protein: CASTPLTGVNTEAFF.

The chain has TRBV18 and TRBJ1-1; the TRBD1 assignment by TCRdb is unverifiable without DNA. The CDR3 is 16 residues long. Germline V gene sequence: CDR1 KGHSH, CDR2 LQKENI. The CDR3 loop is CASSPQDRAVNTEAFF.

The V gene is TRBV7-9, the J gene TRBJ2-7. This CDR3 region has 12 residues. Germline V CDR1 and CDR2: SEHNR, FQNEAQ (reference sequence). Here the CDR3 reads CASSLVFYEQYF.

Measured by frequency, this clonotype is medium-sized. V usage is TRBV13 and J usage is TRBJ2-4. CDR1 and CDR2 (germline): PRHDT, FYEKMQ (reference sequence). The CDR3 extends over 14 amino acids. The CDR3 sequence: CASSPEYDKNIQYF.

This chain joins TRBV24-1 and TRBJ2-7; TCRdb picks TRBD2, but there is no DNA to check that call. CDR3 length: 15 residues. CDR1 and CDR2 (germline): KGHDR, SFDVKD. CDR3 amino acids: CATSERTSGGNEQYF.

The chain recombines TRBV12-3 or TRBV12-4 with TRBJ2-7. This CDR3 region has 11 residues. The CDR3 here is CASSSTYEQYF.

The rearrangement joins TRBV12-3 or TRBV12-4 to TRBJ2-1; TCRdb reports TRBD2, a call that lacks DNA to check it against. CDR3 length equals 17 residues. The CDR3: CASRAGGKGLRNNEQFF.

Its frequency marks this clonotype as medium-sized (0.01 to 0.1%). The V and J genes are TRBV6-5 and TRBJ2-7; TCRdb names TRBD1, which stays unverified in the absence of DNA. CDR3 length: 14 residues. The germline V gene encodes CDR1 MNHEY and CDR2 SVGAGI. The CDR3: CASSYRDSSYEQYF.

By frequency, this clonotype is medium-sized (0.01 to 0.1%). This chain uses TRBV5-6 with TRBJ2-3; TCRdb's D call, TRBD1, is unchecked because there is no DNA. CDR1 is SGHDT, CDR2 YYEEEE, per germline. This CDR3 has 14 residues. This CDR3 reads CASSSVTDTDTQYF.

This rearrangement joins TRBV25-1 to TRBJ2-7. CDR3 length: 15 amino acids. Germline CDR1 and CDR2: MGHDK and SYGVNS. CDR3 amino acids: CASSELWQPNYEQYF.

V gene TRBV5-4 combines with J gene TRBJ2-1. The CDR3 spans 14 residues. Looked up from germline, CDR1 is SGHNT and CDR2 is YYREEE (reference sequence). This CDR3 reads CASHWEEYYNEQFF.

The chain combines TRBV27 with TRBJ2-7. Germline V gene lookup returns CDR1 MNHEY and CDR2 SMNVEV (reference sequence). The CDR3 contains 14 residues. The CDR3 region is CASSLSTASYEQYF.

This clonotype is called medium-sized based on its frequency. The CDR3 loop reads CASSPDGQETQYF. The rearrangement uses TRBV12-3 or TRBV12-4 and TRBJ2-5. The CDR3 spans 13 residues.

The chain employs TRBV7-9 and TRBJ2-3; TCRdb gives TRBD1 as the D gene, but with no DNA this cannot be confirmed. Germline lookup yields CDR1 SEHNR and CDR2 FQNEAQ (reference sequence). The CDR3 is 12 amino acids. CDR3 amino acids: CASSQGQNTQYF. The full variable domain, its missing parts supplied by reference TRBV7-9 and TRBJ2-3, is DTGVSQNPRHKITKRGQNVTFRCDPISEHNRLYWYRQTLGQGPEFLTYFQNEAQLEKSRLLSDRFSAERPKGSFSTLEIQRTEQGDSAMYLCASSQGQNTQYFGPGTRLTVL.

This clonotype registers large (0.1 to 1%) by frequency. V usage is TRBV29-1 and J usage is TRBJ2-2; there is no DNA to check the TCRdb D call of TRBD2. This CDR3 is 15 amino acids long. CDR1 is SQVTM, CDR2 ANQGSEA, per germline. CDR3 sequence reads: CSVERTSGSSGELFF.

This clonotype is called medium-sized (0.01 to 0.1%) based on its frequency. The chain links TRBV29-1 to TRBJ1-2; with no DNA, the TCRdb D assignment of TRBD1 cannot be verified. The CDR3 extends over 17 amino acids. Germline values: CDR1 SQVTM, CDR2 ANQGSEA. The CDR3 sequence: CSVNSGTDDSFIYGYTF.

This clonotype is classed as medium-sized by frequency. The rearrangement joins TRBV6-5 to TRBJ2-1. In germline, CDR1 is MNHEY, CDR2 SVGAGI. The CDR3 contains 15 residues. The CDR3 loop is CASSYSGSSYNEQFF.

Frequency places this clonotype as medium-sized. The V gene is TRBV19, the J gene TRBJ2-1; TCRdb's D call, TRBD2, is unchecked because there is no DNA. The CDR3 runs to 16 residues. Germline V gives CDR1 LNHDA, CDR2 SQIVND (reference sequence). The CDR3: CASSPGTSGGVFEQFF.

The chain recombines TRBV7-2 with TRBJ2-5; TCRdb's D call, TRBD2, is unchecked because there is no DNA. Germline V gene sequence: CDR1 SGHTA, CDR2 FQGNSA. The CDR3 is 15 residues long. CDR3 in amino acids: CASSLDGRVGETQYF.

This clonotype is called medium-sized based on its frequency. The chain couples TRBV19 to TRBJ2-2; without DNA, the TCRdb call of TRBD2 cannot be checked. This CDR3 contains 15 residues. Looked up from germline, CDR1 is LNHDA and CDR2 is SQIVND (reference sequence). CDR3 protein: CASSVLAGITGELFF.

The V gene is TRBV7-6, the J gene TRBJ2-3; TCRdb picks TRBD1, but there is no DNA to check that call. The CDR3 consists of 14 residues. From germline, CDR1 is SGHVS and CDR2 FNYEAQ. The CDR3: CASSSGPNTDTQYF.

The chain recombines TRBV6-5 with TRBJ2-3; TCRdb gives TRBD2 as the D gene, but with no DNA this cannot be confirmed. This CDR3 contains 21 residues. The germline V gene has CDR1 MNHEY and CDR2 SVGAGI. The CDR3 is CASGQGGGLAGGPLRTDTQYF.

The CDR3 sequence is CASSYSRVGYGYTF. V gene TRBV6-5 combines with J gene TRBJ1-2. Germline loops: CDR1 MNHEY, CDR2 SVGAGI. CDR3 length equals 14 residues.